These 14 T cell receptor beta chains came from one sample sequenced in a study of T cell repertoires in cytomegalovirus infection (dated by TCRdb to the late 2010s). Sequencing relied on an Illumina HiSeq 1500. TCRdb itself trimmed the public reads at Q25 with fastp, ran MiXCR and retained productive beta chains. Merged by CDR3 protein, the rows form single entries marked with the most common genes and DNA. The sample has roughly 630,000 distinct CDR3 sequences on record, around 24% of them singletons. Roughly 8% of the sample is taken by the ten largest. Input material: CD8+ T cells from PBMCs. These receptors were obtained from a human donor in good health (CMV status not recorded). Some clones in this sample may be carry-over from other donors' samples.

Regarding this clonotype: A single base separates this from a much larger clone, so it may be a read error. V and J are TRBV12-3 or TRBV12-4 and TRBJ2-1; the D gene is possibly TRBD2 (6 bases). This CDR3 is built from 14 residues. Trimming removed 6 bases from V and 8 bases from J, with 17 bases in between. In DNA, the CDR3 is TGTGCCAGCAGATTAACCGGGGGAAACGATGAGCAGTTCTTC. Residues: CASRLTGGNDEQFF.

The DNA for the CDR3 is TGTGCCAGCACCTCCGAGTGGGACAGGGCACACAATGAGCAGTTCTTC. Its protein product is CASTSEWDRAHNEQFF. This chain joins TRBV2 and TRBJ2-1; 9 bases agree with TRBD1. Germline CDR1 is SNHLY and CDR2 is FYNNEI. V was pared by 7 bases and J by 5 bases, with 12 bases of the junction left unmatched. The CDR3 is made up of 16 amino acids.

As regards this clonotype: This may come from a read error, since a much larger clone is one base off. This chain uses TRBV7-2 with TRBJ1-6; possibly TRBD1 for D (6 bases). The germline gives CDR1 SGHTA, CDR2 FQGNSA. The germline V and J ends were trimmed by 5 bases and 14 bases, with 13 bases remaining between them. The CDR3 is made up of 12 amino acids. CDR3 nucleotides: TGTACCAGCAGCCAGCCGGGGGCAGCCCTCCACTTT. Its translation is CTSSQPGAALHF.

This clonotype has a count of ten or more. One junction end disagrees with the germline gene, perhaps due to a read error. The chain employs TRBV7-9 and TRBJ1-4, with D unclear. The CDR3 contains 14 residues. The germline CDR1 and CDR2 sequences are SEHNR and FQNEAQ (reference sequence). This CDR3 reads CATSEDATNEKLFF. The CDR3 DNA reads as TGTGCCACCAGCGAAGATGCAACTAATGAAAAACTGTTTTTT.

The gene calls are TRBV7-9 and TRBJ1-2; D gene uncertain. This CDR3 contains 15 residues. Trimming left V 2 bases short and J 4 bases short, with 14 bases between. Germline loops: CDR1 SEHNR, CDR2 FQNEAQ (reference sequence). The CDR3 loop is CASSLPPVGLYGYTF. The CDR3 DNA reads as TGTGCCAGCAGCTTACCCCCGGTCGGGCTCTATGGCTACACCTTC.

Details on this clonotype: Germline and junction disagree at one end, which may indicate a read error. The chain uses TRBV15 and TRBJ2-3; D not resolved. Germline V gene lookup returns CDR1 LNHNV and CDR2 YYDKDF (reference sequence). This CDR3 comprises 10 residues. CDR3 residues: CVTDEDTQCF. The CDR3 nucleotides are TGTGTCACAGATGAAGATACGCAGTGTTTT.

In regard to this clonotype: Since a much larger clone is just one base distant, this may be a read error. The chain has TRBV7-3 and TRBJ2-6; 8 bases are a match to TRBD1. There are 16 residues in the CDR3. Germline loops: CDR1 SGHTA, CDR2 FQGTGA. The CDR3 DNA follows: TGTGCCAACAGCTTCTACAGGGGGACTGGGGCCAACGTCCTGACTTTC. Its translation: CANSFYRGTGANVLTF.

As to this clonotype: This may stem from a read error, because a much larger clone lies one nucleotide away. The chain links TRBV7-8 to TRBJ2-2, with TRBD1 matching over 9 bases. J was trimmed by 7 bases and V by 6 bases; bases with no gene match: 9. The germline CDR1 and CDR2 sequences are SGHVS and FQNEAQ. This CDR3 comprises 15 residues. The CDR3 DNA reads TGTGCCAGCAGTCCCGGGACAGGGTACATCGGGGAGCTGTTTTTT. Residues: CASSPGTGYIGELFF.

As for this clonotype: Its ends do not fully match the called genes, so a read error is possible. The V and J genes are TRBV4-3 and TRBJ2-1; possibly TRBD1 or TRBD2 for D (6 bases each). The CDR3 contains 16 residues. Germline CDR1 LGHNA, CDR2 YSLEER. CDR3: CVSSQGIQGRYNEQFF. DNA of the CDR3: TGCGTCAGCAGCCAAGGGATCCAGGGGAGGTACAATGAGCAGTTCTTC.

The CDR3 region is CASSWGTRTEQYV. The CDR3 DNA sequence: TGTGCCAGCAGTTGGGGCACTCGTACTGAGCAGTACGTC. The chain combines TRBV28 with TRBJ2-7; maybe TRBD1 (5 bases). Germline V gene lookup returns CDR1 MDHEN and CDR2 SYDVKM. V was cut by 4 bases and J by 7 bases, with 14 bases left in between. The CDR3 is 13 amino acids.

This clonotype was found a few times. The V and J genes are TRBV7-9 and TRBJ1-6; D unresolved. The CDR3 is 11 amino acids. Deletions cut 4 bases from V and 11 bases from J, with 6 bases between. Germline CDR1 reads SEHNR; CDR2 reads FQNEAQ (reference sequence). CDR3 region: CASSSTAPLHF. The CDR3 DNA reads as TGTGCCAGCAGCTCCACAGCACCCCTCCACTTT.

This clonotype was counted many times. The J gene is TRBJ1-1, the V gene TRBV19; D gene ambiguous. CDR1 is LNHDA, CDR2 SQIVND, per germline (reference sequence). V was shortened by 4 bases and J by 2 bases, with 11 bases between the two germline ends. The CDR3 is made up of 14 amino acids. The CDR3 region has the DNA TGTGCCAGTAGTACCCAAACAGACAACACTGAAGCTTTCTTT. Amino acids: CASSTQTDNTEAFF.

This clonotype has more than one count but fewer than ten. This CDR3 is CAISELEGGYGYTF. The CDR3 DNA reads TGTGCCATCAGTGAGTTGGAGGGAGGCTATGGCTACACCTTC. The chain has TRBV10-3 and TRBJ1-2; no definite D call. The CDR3 is made up of 14 amino acids. Germline values: CDR1 ENHRY, CDR2 SYGVKD. The V and J ends lost 1 base and 4 bases respectively, with 10 bases between them.

The chain carries TRBV7-4 and TRBJ2-2, with 7 bases matching TRBD1. The CDR3 covers 13 residues. The germline gives CDR1 SGHVT, CDR2 SQSDAQ. The V segment lost 5 bases and the J segment 6 bases; nucleotides outside the gene matches: 3. Here the CDR3 reads CASSDRVAGELFF. DNA for the CDR3: TGTGCCAGCAGCGACAGGGTGGCCGGGGAGCTGTTTTTT.